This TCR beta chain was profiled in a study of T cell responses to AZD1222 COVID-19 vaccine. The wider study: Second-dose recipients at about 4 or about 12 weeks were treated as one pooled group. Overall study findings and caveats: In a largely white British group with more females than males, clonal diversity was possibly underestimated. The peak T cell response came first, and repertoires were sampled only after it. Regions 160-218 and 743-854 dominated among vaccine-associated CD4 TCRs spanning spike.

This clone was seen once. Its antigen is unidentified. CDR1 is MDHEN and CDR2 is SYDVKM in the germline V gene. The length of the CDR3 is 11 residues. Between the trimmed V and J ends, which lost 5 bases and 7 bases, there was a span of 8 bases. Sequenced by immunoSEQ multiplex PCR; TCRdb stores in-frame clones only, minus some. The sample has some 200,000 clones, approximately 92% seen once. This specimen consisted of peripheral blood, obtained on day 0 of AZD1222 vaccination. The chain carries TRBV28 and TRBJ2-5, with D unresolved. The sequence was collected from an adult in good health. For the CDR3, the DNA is TGTGCCAGCAGTACCTCCCGGACCCAGTACTTC. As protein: CASSTSRTQYF.